This T cell receptor (beta chain) was identified during a study of blood T cell repertoires in COVID-19. The wider study: COVID-19 samples from acute and convalescent phases originated in the United States, Italy and Spain.

Sequencing was performed with immunoSEQ multiplex PCR; in TCRdb, only in-frame clones are kept and a portion is missing. The sample shows just over 250,000 clones, approximately 92% of them seen only once. The germline V gene has CDR1 ENHRY and CDR2 SYGVKD. This CDR3 contains 16 residues. Trimming removed 3 bases at V and 9 bases at J, with 21 bases between. It was during active infection that Seattle patients were enrolled and then longitudinally followed. V and J are TRBV10-3 and TRBJ2-1; D might be TRBD2 (7 bases). This TCR was sampled from a person aged 18 to 30 with COVID-19, enrolled during active disease. Sequencing was done on a sample of peripheral blood. CDR3 nucleotide sequence: TGTGCCATCAGTGATAGTAAGAGCGGGACAACGGGTGAGCAGTTCTTC. It yields the protein CAISDSKSGTTGEQFF.